Presented here are 27 T cell receptor beta chains from one specimen sequenced in a study of blood T cell repertoires in COVID-19. Only in-frame clones appear in the TCRdb table, and some are missing; sequencing was by immunoSEQ multiplex PCR. The sample records 120,000 to 150,000 clones, approximately 80% being singletons. Sequences were obtained from peripheral blood. These TCRs come from a man in his sixties with active or convalescent COVID-19.

The chain employs TRBV30 and TRBJ2-5, with TRBD1 as a possible D gene (5 bases). CDR1 and CDR2 from the germline V gene are GTSNPN and SVGIG (reference sequence). V was shortened by 0 bases and J by 4 bases, with 9 bases between the two germline ends. This CDR3 spans 13 amino acids. Written as DNA, the CDR3 is TGTGCCTGGAGTGTACGTACAGGAGAGACCCAGTACTTC. Its protein product is CAWSVRTGETQYF.

This sequence joins TRBV10-3 and TRBJ1-5; D is ambiguous. CDR1 and CDR2 (germline): ENHRY, SYGVKD. The germline V and J ends were trimmed by 8 bases and 2 bases, with 7 bases remaining between them. This CDR3 contains 12 residues. CDR3 nucleotide sequence: TGTGCCATCCGGGAAGGCAATCAGCCCCAGCATTTT. Protein product: CAIREGNQPQHF.

V and J are TRBV28 and TRBJ1-2; possibly TRBD1 for D (6 bases). V lost 2 bases, J lost 2 bases, and 12 bases lay in between. CDR1 is MDHEN and CDR2 is SYDVKM in the germline V gene. The CDR3 spans 15 residues. In DNA form, the CDR3 reads TGTGCCAGCAGTTTACGTGGGGGCCGAAACTATGGCTACACCTTC. Amino acids: CASSLRGGRNYGYTF.

This clone showed up just once. The chain couples TRBV29-1 to TRBJ2-4, with a tentative D call TRBD2 (5 bases). Germline loops: CDR1 SQVTM, CDR2 ANQGSEA. The CDR3 runs 14 residues. Trimming pared 5 bases from V and 6 bases from J, leaving 17 bases between. Here the CDR3 DNA reads TGCAGCGTTTTGTTGGCGGGTCGGACAAACATTCAGTACTTC. This translates into CSVLLAGRTNIQYF.

This clone has only a few counts. The chain couples TRBV7-2 to TRBJ2-2; 7 positions agree with TRBD2. Germline values: CDR1 SGHTA, CDR2 FQGNSA. The CDR3 extends over 16 amino acids. Trimming at V came to 1 base and at J to 4 bases, leaving 6 bases not matched to a gene. The CDR3 region has the DNA TGTGCCAGCAGCTTAGTTGGCGGGAGTGTCACCGGGGAGCTGTTTTTT. Translating gives CASSLVGGSVTGELFF.

This clone occurred once. The chain is built from TRBV4-2 and TRBJ2-6; a weak D match, TRBD1 (7 bases). Germline lookup yields CDR1 LGHNA and CDR2 YNFKEQ. CDR3 size: 20 residues. V lost 4 bases, J lost 0 bases, and 22 bases lay in between. CDR3 residues: CASSLGMEGASYSGANVLTF. For the CDR3, the DNA is TGTGCCAGCAGCCTCGGGATGGAGGGGGCTAGTTACTCTGGGGCCAACGTCCTGACTTTC.

The chain has TRBV19 and TRBJ2-1; TRBD1 matches 9 bases. CDR1 and CDR2 from the germline V gene are LNHDA and SQIVND (reference sequence). This CDR3 is built from 16 residues. V lost 8 bases and J lost 7; bases outside the gene matches: 15. The CDR3 spells CASRDYRGRGGNEQFF. The DNA for the CDR3 is TGTGCCAGTCGGGATTACAGGGGGCGCGGAGGAAATGAGCAGTTCTTC.

This clone was found a few times. The chain links TRBV29-1 to TRBJ2-1; unclear D gene. The V gene's germline CDR1 is SQVTM and CDR2 ANQGSEA. V lost 5 bases and J 4 bases, leaving 18 bases between the germline ends. The CDR3 sequence is 15 residues long. CDR3 nucleotides: TGCAGCGTTCTTGAGGAGACTTTCATTTACAATGAGCAGTTCTTC. It translates to CSVLEETFIYNEQFF.

The chain has TRBV19 and TRBJ2-3, with a weak D call TRBD1 (5 bases). Germline V lookup: CDR1 LNHDA, CDR2 SQIVND (reference sequence). This CDR3 region has 13 residues. Trimming removed 1 base from V and 4 bases from J, with 6 bases in between. The CDR3 region is CASSIGRADTQYF. The DNA for the CDR3 is TGTGCCAGTAGTATAGGCAGGGCAGATACGCAGTATTTT.

This clone appeared a single time. V usage is TRBV18 and J usage is TRBJ2-3; TRBD2 is a possible D gene (5 bases). The CDR3 covers 12 residues. Trimming left V 2 bases short and J 6 bases short, with 6 bases between. Germline CDR1 KGHSH, CDR2 LQKENI. CDR3: CASSPTGDTQYF. In DNA form, the CDR3 reads TGTGCCAGCTCACCAACGGGGGATACGCAGTATTTT.

V usage is TRBV19 and J usage is TRBJ1-5; D not certain. There are 14 residues in the CDR3. CDR1 and CDR2 (germline): LNHDA, SQIVND (reference sequence). With 6 bases removed from V and 3 bases from J, the gap between germline ends came to 12 bases. The CDR3 sequence: CASSVRQINQPQHF. The CDR3 DNA reads as TGTGCCAGTAGCGTCAGGCAGATCAATCAGCCCCAGCATTTT.

The chain uses TRBV18 and TRBJ2-1, with 9 bases matching TRBD2. The CDR3 has 15 amino acids. CDR1 is KGHSH and CDR2 is LQKENI in the germline V gene. V was pared by 6 bases and J by 6 bases, with 9 bases of the junction left unmatched. The CDR3 nucleotides read TGTGCCAGCTCCTTAGCGGGAGTCGACGCCAATGAGCAGTTCTTC. It yields the protein CASSLAGVDANEQFF.

The CDR3 reads CASSPGTGGHNEQFF. CDR3 nucleotides: TGTGCCAGCTCACCCGGGACAGGGGGGCACAATGAGCAGTTCTTC. The chain links TRBV18 to TRBJ2-1; TRBD1 aligns across 11 bases. The CDR3 has 15 amino acids. Germline CDR1 reads KGHSH; CDR2 reads LQKENI. After removal of 3 bases from V and 5 bases from J, the junction contained 3 bases not matched to a gene.

The rearrangement joins TRBV27 to TRBJ2-2; D unclear. Germline V gene sequence: CDR1 MNHEY, CDR2 SMNVEV (reference sequence). Trimming left V 6 bases short and J 1 base short, with 9 bases between. This CDR3 region has 14 residues. CDR3 protein: CASSPTMNTGELFF. DNA of the CDR3: TGTGCCAGCAGCCCAACTATGAACACCGGGGAGCTGTTTTTT.

V gene TRBV11-3 combines with J gene TRBJ1-1; no reliable D call. Trimming removed 5 bases from V and 8 bases from J, with 18 bases in between. From germline, CDR1 is SGHNT and CDR2 YENEEA. This CDR3 spans 14 amino acids. For the CDR3, the DNA is TGTGCCAGCAGCCCCCGGGGTATGCAGGCAGAAGCTTTCTTT. This codes for CASSPRGMQAEAFF.

The chain couples TRBV28 to TRBJ2-2; 7 bases line up with TRBD2. There are 14 residues in the CDR3. Trimming at V came to 3 bases and at J to 3 bases, leaving 1 base not matched to a gene. Germline V gene data show CDR1 as MDHEN and CDR2 as SYDVKM. Here the CDR3 DNA reads TGTGCCAGCAGTTTGGGACTATACACCGGGGAGCTGTTTTTT. It yields the protein CASSLGLYTGELFF.

The J gene is TRBJ2-7, the V gene TRBV18, with 10 bases aligning to TRBD1. The CDR3 sequence is 15 residues long. Trimming at V came to 6 bases and at J to 3 bases, leaving 8 bases not matched to a gene. Germline assignment: CDR1 KGHSH and CDR2 LQKENI. This CDR3 reads CASSPGQGGLYEQYF. The CDR3 DNA sequence: TGTGCCAGCTCGCCTGGACAGGGGGGCCTCTACGAGCAGTACTTC.

The genes are TRBV6-4 and TRBJ2-2; tentatively, D is TRBD2 (6 bases). Germline V lookup: CDR1 MRHNA, CDR2 SNTAGT. CDR3 length: 14 amino acids. The germline V and J ends were trimmed by 4 bases and 4 bases, with 10 bases remaining between them. CDR3 sequence reads: CASSVEEGTGELFF. In DNA, the CDR3 is TGTGCCAGCAGTGTTGAGGAGGGCACCGGGGAGCTGTTTTTT.

The chain uses TRBV5-1 and TRBJ2-7; 11 bases map to TRBD2. J lost 11 bases, V lost 0 bases, and 10 bases had no gene match. This CDR3 has 15 amino acids. CDR1 is SGHRS and CDR2 is YFSETQ in the germline V gene. CDR3: CASSLGLAGGEIEYF. DNA of the CDR3: TGCGCCAGCAGCTTGGGGCTAGCGGGAGGAGAGATCGAGTACTTC.

The V and J genes are TRBV30 and TRBJ2-7; 8 nucleotides agree with TRBD2. V was pared by 3 bases and J by 10 bases, with 8 bases of the junction left unmatched. This CDR3 is built from 12 residues. The germline CDR1 and CDR2 sequences are GTSNPN and SVGIG (reference sequence). CDR3: CAWRTSETSQYF. CDR3 DNA sequence: TGTGCCTGGAGGACTAGCGAGACGTCTCAGTACTTC.

This chain links TRBV4-2 with TRBJ1-5; possibly TRBD1 for D (6 bases). With 1 base removed from V and 4 bases from J, the gap between germline ends came to 8 bases. The CDR3 extends over 14 amino acids. Germline loops: CDR1 LGHNA, CDR2 YNFKEQ. The DNA of the CDR3 is TGTGCCAGCAGCCAAGGGACAGAGAATCAGCCCCAGCATTTT. This encodes CASSQGTENQPQHF.

The CDR3 DNA reads TGTGCCAGCAGCTTAGACAGGGGGATCATATATTTT. It translates to CASSLDRGIIYF. V gene TRBV7-9 combines with J gene TRBJ1-3; 8 nucleotides agree with TRBD1. Germline V gene sequence: CDR1 SEHNR, CDR2 FQNEAQ (reference sequence). There are 12 residues in the CDR3. V lost 1 base to trimming and J lost 12 bases; unmatched junction nucleotides: 2.

The V and J genes are TRBV29-1 and TRBJ2-1; D remains ambiguous. In germline, CDR1 is SQVTM, CDR2 ANQGSEA. V was cut by 8 bases and J by 0 bases, with 11 bases left in between. The CDR3 consists of 13 residues. DNA for the CDR3: TGCAGCTCCACGGTTAGCTCCTACAATGAGCAGTTCTTC. This codes for CSSTVSSYNEQFF.

The chain recombines TRBV5-1 with TRBJ1-3; D perhaps matches TRBD1 (5 bases). Germline V gene sequence: CDR1 SGHRS, CDR2 YFSETQ. CDR3 length: 13 residues. Trimming took off 3 bases at V and 2 bases at J, with 6 bases between the two ends. The CDR3 reads CASSSGTGNTIYF. CDR3 sequence (DNA): TGCGCCAGCAGCTCAGGGACTGGAAACACCATATATTTT.

CDR3 in amino acids: CASSYSGGTNEQFF. The CDR3, as DNA: TGTGCCAGCAGTTACTCGGGAGGGACCAATGAGCAGTTCTTC. J is TRBJ2-1 and V is TRBV6-5; 7 nucleotides line up with TRBD2. Germline CDR1 MNHEY, CDR2 SVGAGI. With 0 bases clipped from V and 6 bases from J, the junction kept 2 bases outside the gene matches. The CDR3 sequence is 14 residues long.

This clone was observed a few times. The chain is built from TRBV19 and TRBJ2-2, with D hard to call. This CDR3 has 13 residues. The ends were cut back, 5 bases at V and 6 bases at J, with 10 bases in the middle. Germline loops: CDR1 LNHDA, CDR2 SQIVND (reference sequence). The CDR3 here is CASSVLAAGELFF. As DNA, the CDR3 is TGTGCCAGTAGTGTCCTGGCAGCCGGGGAGCTGTTTTTT.

The J gene is TRBJ2-7, the V gene TRBV3-1 (or the pseudogene TRBV3-2), with 9 bases identical to TRBD2. Germline CDR1 LGHDT, CDR2 YNNKEL (reference sequence). V shed 6 bases and J 5 bases; nucleotides not matched to a gene: 5. CDR3 length equals 13 residues. The CDR3, as DNA: TGTGCCAGCAGGACTAGCGGCCGAGACGAGCAGTACTTC. It codes for CASRTSGRDEQYF.